The rows below give T cell receptor beta chains drawn from one sample of a study of blood T cell repertoires in COVID-19. Sequencing used immunoSEQ multiplex PCR; TCRdb keeps in-frame clones, though not all of them. Altogether 75,000 to 80,000 clones are present, roughly 80% being singletons, with the ten largest covering approximately 20%. The sample was peripheral blood. The receptors were gathered from an older woman with acute or convalescent COVID-19. CDR3s include the opening cysteine and the closing phenylalanine or tryptophan. Each record gives: J gene, clone size, D gene, V gene, CDR3 DNA, CDR3 protein. D genes are given only for firm matches. Clone size is stated in some rows and not others, as once, few, many or a class when expanded.

j_gene: TRBJ1-1
abundance: -
d_gene: -
v_gene: TRBV2
CDR3nt: TGTGCCAGCAGTGAAGCTACGGAGCTGGCTTTCTTT
CDR3aa: CASSEATELAFF

j_gene: TRBJ2-2
abundance: -
d_gene: -
v_gene: TRBV11-3
CDR3nt: TGTGCCAGCAGCCGAAATAGGGGCGCCGGGGAGCTGTTTTTT
CDR3aa: CASSRNRGAGELFF

j_gene: TRBJ2-3
abundance: -
d_gene: -
v_gene: TRBV6-5
CDR3nt: TGTGCCAGCAGTTACTCGAGTGGGGGCCGGAGAGATACGCAGTATTTT
CDR3aa: CASSYSSGGRRDTQYF

j_gene: TRBJ2-1
abundance: -
d_gene: TRBD1
v_gene: TRBV7-9
CDR3nt: TGTGCCAGCAGCTTAGCTCGGGCAGGGGGCGAAAATGAGCAGTTCTTC
CDR3aa: CASSLARAGGENEQFF

j_gene: TRBJ2-5
abundance: -
d_gene: TRBD1
v_gene: TRBV11-3
CDR3nt: TGTGCCAGCAGCTTAGGGCAGGGGGCGGGGGAGACCCAGTACTTC
CDR3aa: CASSLGQGAGETQYF

j_gene: TRBJ2-3
abundance: -
d_gene: TRBD1
v_gene: TRBV4-3
CDR3nt: TGCGCCAGCAGCCCTACAGGGGGGTTCACAGATACGCAGTATTTT
CDR3aa: CASSPTGGFTDTQYF

j_gene: TRBJ2-1
abundance: -
d_gene: -
v_gene: TRBV30
CDR3nt: TGTGCCGCGGGGGACAGGTCCTACAATGAGCAGTTCTTC
CDR3aa: CAAGDRSYNEQFF

j_gene: TRBJ1-2
abundance: -
d_gene: -
v_gene: TRBV4-1
CDR3nt: TGCGCCAGCAGCCAGACCACAACACAGGGATATGGCTACACCTTC
CDR3aa: CASSQTTTQGYGYTF

j_gene: TRBJ1-5
abundance: -
d_gene: -
v_gene: TRBV11-2
CDR3nt: TGTGCCAGCAGCTTACTATCTAGCAATCAGCCCCAGCATTTT
CDR3aa: CASSLLSSNQPQHF

j_gene: TRBJ2-1
abundance: -
d_gene: TRBD2
v_gene: TRBV12-5
CDR3nt: TGTGCTAGTGGTTTGGAACTAGCGGGGGGACGTAACAATGAGCAGTTCTTC
CDR3aa: CASGLELAGGRNNEQFF

j_gene: TRBJ1-4
abundance: -
d_gene: TRBD1
v_gene: TRBV5-8
CDR3nt: TGTGCCAGCAGCTTGGCGCCCGGACAGGATGAAAAACTGTTTTTT
CDR3aa: CASSLAPGQDEKLFF

j_gene: TRBJ1-2
abundance: few
d_gene: TRBD1
v_gene: TRBV27
CDR3nt: TGTGCCAGCAGGCCGGGACAGGATGGACATGGCTACACCTTC
CDR3aa: CASRPGQDGHGYTF

j_gene: TRBJ1-5
abundance: -
d_gene: TRBD1
v_gene: TRBV6-5
CDR3nt: TGTGCCAGCAGTTCCAGACAGGGATACAATCAGCCCCAGCATTTT
CDR3aa: CASSSRQGYNQPQHF

j_gene: TRBJ1-2
abundance: -
d_gene: -
v_gene: TRBV3-1/TRBV3-2
CDR3nt: TGTGCCAGCAGCCAATCAGGCAGGGACTATGGCTACACCTTC
CDR3aa: CASSQSGRDYGYTF

j_gene: TRBJ2-5
abundance: -
d_gene: -
v_gene: TRBV24-1
CDR3nt: TGTGCCACCGCAACAGGGTTGGGGGAGACCCAGTACTTC
CDR3aa: CATATGLGETQYF

j_gene: TRBJ2-2
abundance: -
d_gene: TRBD2
v_gene: TRBV7-2
CDR3nt: TGTGCCAGCAGGACTAGCGGGGGGCCCACGAACACCGGGGAGCTGTTTTTT
CDR3aa: CASRTSGGPTNTGELFF

j_gene: TRBJ1-3
abundance: -
d_gene: TRBD1
v_gene: TRBV19
CDR3nt: TGTGCCAGTAAGGATGGGACAGTCGGAAACACCATATATTTT
CDR3aa: CASKDGTVGNTIYF

j_gene: TRBJ2-7
abundance: few
d_gene: TRBD1
v_gene: TRBV5-4
CDR3nt: TGTGCCAGCAGCTCGACAGGGGGTAACTACGAGCAGTACTTC
CDR3aa: CASSSTGGNYEQYF

j_gene: TRBJ1-6
abundance: -
d_gene: -
v_gene: TRBV6-5
CDR3nt: TGTGCCAGCAGTTCATCCCCGGGGGGTATGAATTCACCCCTCCACTTT
CDR3aa: CASSSSPGGMNSPLHF

j_gene: TRBJ2-3
abundance: -
d_gene: -
v_gene: TRBV5-4
CDR3nt: TGTGCCAGCAGCACACAGGGAAGCACAGATACGCAGTATTTT
CDR3aa: CASSTQGSTDTQYF

j_gene: TRBJ2-1
abundance: -
d_gene: -
v_gene: TRBV21-1
CDR3nt: TGTGCCAGCTACTCGAACAAGACACCTTATTTGTACAATGAGCAGTTCTTC
CDR3aa: CASYSNKTPYLYNEQFF

j_gene: TRBJ1-2
abundance: -
d_gene: -
v_gene: TRBV14
CDR3nt: TGTGCCAGCAGCCCTACCAGGACAGCTAACTATGGCTACACCTTC
CDR3aa: CASSPTRTANYGYTF

j_gene: TRBJ2-1
abundance: -
d_gene: TRBD2
v_gene: TRBV4-3
CDR3nt: TGCGCCAGCAGCCAAGAGGGGGGGGACTTGGACAATGAGCAGTTCTTC
CDR3aa: CASSQEGGDLDNEQFF

j_gene: TRBJ2-1
abundance: -
d_gene: TRBD2
v_gene: TRBV7-9
CDR3nt: TGTGCCAGCAGCCTCGCCGGGACTAGCGGGTCGCCCTACAATGAGCAGTTCTTC
CDR3aa: CASSLAGTSGSPYNEQFF

j_gene: TRBJ1-1
abundance: -
d_gene: TRBD1
v_gene: TRBV19
CDR3nt: TGTGCCAGTAGTTCTCTCGGGACAGGGGGAACTGAAGCTTTCTTT
CDR3aa: CASSSLGTGGTEAFF

j_gene: TRBJ1-5
abundance: -
d_gene: -
v_gene: TRBV27
CDR3nt: TGTGCCAGCAGAGCGCCATACGACAATCAGCCCCAGCATTTT
CDR3aa: CASRAPYDNQPQHF

j_gene: TRBJ2-2
abundance: -
d_gene: TRBD2
v_gene: TRBV2
CDR3nt: TGTGCCAGCAGCCTAACCTCCGGGACTAGCGCCGCCGGGGAGCTGTTTTTT
CDR3aa: CASSLTSGTSAAGELFF

j_gene: TRBJ1-6
abundance: -
d_gene: TRBD1
v_gene: TRBV4-1
CDR3nt: TGCGCCAGCAGCATGGGACAGGGAGATTCACCCCTCCACTTT
CDR3aa: CASSMGQGDSPLHF

j_gene: TRBJ2-7
abundance: -
d_gene: -
v_gene: TRBV10-2
CDR3nt: TGCGCCAGCAGTGCCCGGCGGGGGCTCTCCTACGAGCAGTACTTC
CDR3aa: CASSARRGLSYEQYF

j_gene: TRBJ1-2
abundance: -
d_gene: -
v_gene: TRBV18
CDR3nt: TGTGCCAGCTCACCACAGCGGGCCGCGAACTATGGCTACACCTTC
CDR3aa: CASSPQRAANYGYTF

j_gene: TRBJ1-4
abundance: -
d_gene: -
v_gene: TRBV2
CDR3nt: TGTGCCAGCACTCTAGGGAGGGGGTCTAATGAAAAACTGTTTTTT
CDR3aa: CASTLGRGSNEKLFF

j_gene: TRBJ1-1
abundance: few
d_gene: TRBD1
v_gene: TRBV5-1
CDR3nt: TGCGCCAGCAGCTTTCGACAGGGCGGGACTGAAGCTTTCTTT
CDR3aa: CASSFRQGGTEAFF

j_gene: TRBJ2-2
abundance: once
d_gene: -
v_gene: TRBV5-5
CDR3nt: TGTGCCAGCAGCTTGGATGTGACAGCTTCCACCGGGGAGCTGTTTTTT
CDR3aa: CASSLDVTASTGELFF

j_gene: TRBJ1-1
abundance: -
d_gene: -
v_gene: TRBV9
CDR3nt: TGTGCCAGCAGCCCGCGAGGGGGTGGGGCTTTCTTT
CDR3aa: CASSPRGGGAFF

j_gene: TRBJ2-4
abundance: -
d_gene: -
v_gene: TRBV5-6
CDR3nt: TGTGCCAGCAGCTTGACTGTCGCCAAAAACATTCAGTACTTC
CDR3aa: CASSLTVAKNIQYF

j_gene: TRBJ2-7
abundance: -
d_gene: -
v_gene: TRBV5-5
CDR3nt: TGTGCCAGCATCAAGGACCCAGGGGTGGGCCGATACTACGAGCAGTACTTC
CDR3aa: CASIKDPGVGRYYEQYF

j_gene: TRBJ2-3
abundance: -
d_gene: TRBD2
v_gene: TRBV9
CDR3nt: TGTGCCAGCAGCGTAGGTAGCGGGGCGTCGACAGATACGCAGTATTTT
CDR3aa: CASSVGSGASTDTQYF

j_gene: TRBJ2-7
abundance: -
d_gene: -
v_gene: TRBV5-5
CDR3nt: TGTGCCAGCAGCTTGGCAGTTAACGCCTACGAGCAGTACTTC
CDR3aa: CASSLAVNAYEQYF